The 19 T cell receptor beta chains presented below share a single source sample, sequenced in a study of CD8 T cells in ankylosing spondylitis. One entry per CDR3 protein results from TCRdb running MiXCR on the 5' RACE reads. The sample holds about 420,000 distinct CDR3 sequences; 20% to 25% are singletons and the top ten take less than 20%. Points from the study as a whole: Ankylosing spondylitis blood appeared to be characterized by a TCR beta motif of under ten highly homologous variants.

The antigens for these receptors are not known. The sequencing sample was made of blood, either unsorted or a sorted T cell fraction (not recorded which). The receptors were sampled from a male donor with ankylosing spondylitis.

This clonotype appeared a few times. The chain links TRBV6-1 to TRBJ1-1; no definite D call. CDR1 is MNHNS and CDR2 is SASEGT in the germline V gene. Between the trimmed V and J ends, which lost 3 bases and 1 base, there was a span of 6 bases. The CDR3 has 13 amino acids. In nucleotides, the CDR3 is TGTGCCAGCAGTGATTACAGGAACACTGAAGCTTTCTTT. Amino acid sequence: CASSDYRNTEAFF.

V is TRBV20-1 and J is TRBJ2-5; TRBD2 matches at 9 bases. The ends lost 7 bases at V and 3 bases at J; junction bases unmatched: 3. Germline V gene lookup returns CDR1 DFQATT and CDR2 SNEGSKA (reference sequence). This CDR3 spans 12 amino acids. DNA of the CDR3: TGCAGTGTAGGGACTAGCAAAGAGACCCAGTACTTC. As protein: CSVGTSKETQYF.

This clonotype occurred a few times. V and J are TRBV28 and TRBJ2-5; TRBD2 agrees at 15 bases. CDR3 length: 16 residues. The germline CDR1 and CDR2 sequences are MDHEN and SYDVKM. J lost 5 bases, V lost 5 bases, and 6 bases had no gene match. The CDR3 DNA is TGTGCCAGCAGTCCGGGACTAGCGGGAGGTATGGAGACCCAGTACTTC. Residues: CASSPGLAGGMETQYF.

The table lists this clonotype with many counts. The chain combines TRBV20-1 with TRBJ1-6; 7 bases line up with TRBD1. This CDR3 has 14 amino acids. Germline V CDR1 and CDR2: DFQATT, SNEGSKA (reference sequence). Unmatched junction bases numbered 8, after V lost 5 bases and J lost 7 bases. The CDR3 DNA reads TGCAGTGCTTCTCCGGGACAGTGGAATTCACCCCTCCACTTT. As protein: CSASPGQWNSPLHF.

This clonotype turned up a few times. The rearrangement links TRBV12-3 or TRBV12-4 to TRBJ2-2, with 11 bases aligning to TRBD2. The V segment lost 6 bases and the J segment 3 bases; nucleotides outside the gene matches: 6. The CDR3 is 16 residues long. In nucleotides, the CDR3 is TGTGCCAGCAGGACTAGCGGGAAACCTTACACCGGGGAGCTGTTTTTT. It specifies CASRTSGKPYTGELFF.

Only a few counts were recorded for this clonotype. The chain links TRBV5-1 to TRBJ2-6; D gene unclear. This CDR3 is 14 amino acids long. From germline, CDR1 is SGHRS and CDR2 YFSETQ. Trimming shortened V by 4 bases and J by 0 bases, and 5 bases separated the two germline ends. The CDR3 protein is CASSKSSGANVLTF. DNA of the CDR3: TGCGCCAGCAGCAAAAGCTCTGGGGCCAACGTCCTGACTTTC.

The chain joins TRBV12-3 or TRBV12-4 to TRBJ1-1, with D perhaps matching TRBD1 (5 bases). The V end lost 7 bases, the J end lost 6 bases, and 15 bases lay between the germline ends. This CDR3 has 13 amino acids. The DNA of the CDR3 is TGTGCCAGCATCCTAGTTGGGGGTTCTGAAGCTTTCTTT. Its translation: CASILVGGSEAFF.

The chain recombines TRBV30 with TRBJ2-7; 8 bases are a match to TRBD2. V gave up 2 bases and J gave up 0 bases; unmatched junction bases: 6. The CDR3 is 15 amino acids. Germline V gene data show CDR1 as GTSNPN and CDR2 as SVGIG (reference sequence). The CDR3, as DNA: TGTGCCTGGAGTCCCAGCGGGAGATTCTCCTACGAGCAGTACTTC. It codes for CAWSPSGRFSYEQYF.

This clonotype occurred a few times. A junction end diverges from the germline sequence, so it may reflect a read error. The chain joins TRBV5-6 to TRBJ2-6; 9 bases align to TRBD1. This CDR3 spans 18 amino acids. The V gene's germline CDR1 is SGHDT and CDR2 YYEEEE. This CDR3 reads CASSLVGTGRSGANVLTF. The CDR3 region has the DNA TGTGCCAGCAGTTTGGTCGGGACAGGGAGGTCTGGGGCCAACGTCCTGACTTTC.

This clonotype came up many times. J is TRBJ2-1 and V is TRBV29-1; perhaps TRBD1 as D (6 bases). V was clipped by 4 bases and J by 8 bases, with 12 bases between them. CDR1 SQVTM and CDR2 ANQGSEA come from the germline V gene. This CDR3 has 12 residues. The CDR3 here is CSVGEGVDEQFF. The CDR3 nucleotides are TGCAGCGTTGGCGAGGGGGTCGATGAGCAGTTCTTC.

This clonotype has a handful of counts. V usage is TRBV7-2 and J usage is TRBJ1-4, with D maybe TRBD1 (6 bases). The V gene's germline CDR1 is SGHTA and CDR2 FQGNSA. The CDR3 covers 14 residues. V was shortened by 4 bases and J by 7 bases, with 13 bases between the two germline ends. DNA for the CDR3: TGTGCCAGCAGCTCACAGGGTTGGAGTGAAAAACTGTTTTTT. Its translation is CASSSQGWSEKLFF.

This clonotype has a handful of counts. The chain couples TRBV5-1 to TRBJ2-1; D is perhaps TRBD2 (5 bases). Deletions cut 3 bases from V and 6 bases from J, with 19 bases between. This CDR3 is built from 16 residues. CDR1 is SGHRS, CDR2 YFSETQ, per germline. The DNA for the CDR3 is TGCGCCAGCAGCTGGCTGGAGGATCCGCGCCTCAATGAGCAGTTCTTC. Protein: CASSWLEDPRLNEQFF.

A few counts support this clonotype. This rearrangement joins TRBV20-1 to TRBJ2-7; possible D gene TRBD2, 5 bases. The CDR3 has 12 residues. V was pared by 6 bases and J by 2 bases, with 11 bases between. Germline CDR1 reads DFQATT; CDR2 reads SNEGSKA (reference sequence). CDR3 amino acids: CSALRGPYEQYF. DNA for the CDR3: TGCAGTGCGTTAAGAGGGCCCTACGAGCAGTACTTC.

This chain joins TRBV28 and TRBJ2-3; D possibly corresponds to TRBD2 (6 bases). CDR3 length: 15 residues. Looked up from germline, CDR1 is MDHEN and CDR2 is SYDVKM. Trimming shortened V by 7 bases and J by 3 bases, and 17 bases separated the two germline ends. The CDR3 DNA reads TGTGCCAGCATCGGGAGCGCTGTTGGGACAGATACGCAGTATTTT. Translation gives CASIGSAVGTDTQYF.

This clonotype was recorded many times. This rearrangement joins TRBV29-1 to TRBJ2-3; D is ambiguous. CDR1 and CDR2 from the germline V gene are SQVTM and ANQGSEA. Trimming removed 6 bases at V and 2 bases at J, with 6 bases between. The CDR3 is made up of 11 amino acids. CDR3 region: CSVGNTDTQYF. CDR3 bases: TGCAGCGTAGGAAACACAGATACGCAGTATTTT.

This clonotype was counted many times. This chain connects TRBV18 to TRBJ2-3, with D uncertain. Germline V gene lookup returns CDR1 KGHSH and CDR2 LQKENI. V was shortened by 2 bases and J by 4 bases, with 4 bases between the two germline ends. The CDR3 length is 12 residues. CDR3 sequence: CASSPTADTQYF. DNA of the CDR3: TGTGCCAGCTCACCAACAGCAGATACGCAGTATTTT.

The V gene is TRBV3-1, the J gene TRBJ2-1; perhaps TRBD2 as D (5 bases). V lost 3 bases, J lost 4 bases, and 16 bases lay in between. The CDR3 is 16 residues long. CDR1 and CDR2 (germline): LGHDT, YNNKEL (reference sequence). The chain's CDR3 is CASSHLAGVRYNEQFF. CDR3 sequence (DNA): TGTGCCAGCAGCCACTTAGCCGGGGTCCGTTACAATGAGCAGTTCTTC.

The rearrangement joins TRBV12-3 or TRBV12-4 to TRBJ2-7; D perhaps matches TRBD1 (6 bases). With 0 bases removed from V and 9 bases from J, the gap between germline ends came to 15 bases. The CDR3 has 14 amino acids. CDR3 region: CASSLARGIRGQYF. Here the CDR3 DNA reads TGTGCCAGCAGTTTAGCCAGGGGAATACGAGGGCAGTACTTC.

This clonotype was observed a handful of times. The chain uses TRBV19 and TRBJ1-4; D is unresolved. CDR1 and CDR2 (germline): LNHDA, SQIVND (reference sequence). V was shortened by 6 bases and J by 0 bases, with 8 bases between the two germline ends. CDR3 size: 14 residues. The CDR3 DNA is TGTGCCAGTAGGATGACGGCAACTAATGAAAAACTGTTTTTT. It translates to CASRMTATNEKLFF.